This T cell receptor beta chain was recorded in a study of regulatory T cells in long-lasting Graves disease. Combining iRepertoire HTBI primers with Arm-PCR of CDR3 regions, the authors built TCR beta libraries. One entry per CDR3 protein results from TCRdb running MiXCR on the multiplex PCR reads. The sample gives hundreds of thousands of distinct CDR3 sequences, approximately 13% of which show up once; about 9.1% is in the top ten. CDR1 and CDR2 (germline): SGDLS, YYNGEE. The CDR3 has 15 residues. Trimming shortened V by 4 bases and J by 7 bases, and 17 bases separated the two germline ends. Time point in this sample: newly diagnosed GD, antithyroid drugs for less than 3 months. Researchers made the TCR library from RNA that was extracted from PBMCs. Patients of an endocrinology department in Xi'an, China, were included. These sequences were also reported in another study, on T cells in Graves' hyperthyroidism and ophthalmopathy. Per that study: When the TCR CDR3 underwent first-round RT-PCR, the HTBI primer set was used.

The sequence derives from a man under 40 with Graves disease. This chain uses TRBV9 with TRBJ2-2; perhaps TRBD2 as D (6 bases). Sequenced here: peripheral blood mononuclear cells (PBMCs), sampled at new diagnosis, from a patient treated with antithyroid drugs. CDR3 protein: CASSPGGSGGGELFF. As DNA, the CDR3 is TGTGCCAGCAGCCCCGGAGGATCCGGGGGCGGGGAGCTGTTTTTT. The full variable domain, with the rest looked up from reference TRBV9 and TRBJ2-2, is DSGVTQTPKHLITATGQRVTLRCSPRSGDLSVYWYQQSLDQGLQFLIQYYNGEERAKGNILERFSAQQFPDLHSELNLSSLELGDSALYFCASSPGGSGGGELFFGEGSRLTVL.